Each of the 18 T cell receptor beta chains below was sequenced from the same sample in a study of T cells in Graves' hyperthyroidism and ophthalmopathy (dated by TCRdb to between 2017 and 2020). The protocol used for the library was multiplex PCR. TCRdb records Illumina HiSeq 2000 as the sequencer. The TCR beta CDR3 regions were amplified from RNA transcripts. The TCR CDR3 was subjected to a first round of RT-PCR using the HTBI primer set and the Qiagen OneStep RT-PCR kit. TCRdb reprocessing: public reads trimmed at Q25 with fastp, clones called with MiXCR, in-frame beta chains kept. All rows with the same CDR3 protein become a single entry with the most common DNA and genes. The sample table records about 640,000 distinct CDR3 sequences; approximately 14% of these occur just once. The ten largest make up under 15% of the sample. Input material: blood. These receptors originate from a woman between 50 and 59 years old with Graves' ophthalmopathy.

Details on this clonotype: A much larger clone lies one base from this, so it may be a read error. V gene TRBV6-2 or TRBV6-3 combines with J gene TRBJ1-1; D remains ambiguous. V was pared by 4 bases and J by 3 bases, with 15 bases between. CDR3 length: 15 residues. In germline, CDR1 is MNHEY, CDR2 SVGEGT. CDR3 sequence reads: CASSSPRNWDTEAFF. CDR3 coding DNA: TGTGCCAGCAGTTCCCCCAGGAACTGGGACACTGAAGCTTTCTTT.

The chain combines TRBV18 with TRBJ2-5; D is unclear. Germline V gene lookup returns CDR1 KGHSH and CDR2 LQKENI. The CDR3 sequence is 11 residues long. The V and J ends lost 4 bases and 7 bases respectively, with 7 bases between them. The CDR3 nucleotides are TGTGCCAGCTCACGGGAACGGACCCAGTACTTC. Its translation: CASSRERTQYF.

This clonotype has just a few counts. The V gene is TRBV4-3, the J gene TRBJ2-3; 9 nucleotides line up with TRBD2. The germline V gene encodes CDR1 LGHNA and CDR2 YSLEER. The CDR3 totals 16 residues. J lost 6 bases, V lost 0 bases, and 7 bases had no gene match. Here the CDR3 reads CASSQDLAGGEDTQYF. The CDR3 coding sequence is TGCGCCAGCAGCCAAGATCTGGCGGGAGGGGAGGATACGCAGTATTTT.

There are a few counts of this clonotype. The V gene is TRBV20-1, the J gene TRBJ2-2; 8 bases agree with TRBD2. V trimming: 3 bases; J trimming: 4 bases; junction bases outside the gene matches: 13. Germline CDR1 DFQATT, CDR2 SNEGSKA (reference sequence). There are 17 residues in the CDR3. CDR3 bases: TGCAGTGCTAGGGCCGGGGAGGGGACTAGAATCACCGGGGAGCTGTTTTTT. Residues: CSARAGEGTRITGELFF.

This clonotype was seen a few times. This clone may be a read error of a much larger clone one base away. This sequence joins TRBV3-1 and TRBJ1-5, with 8 bases lining up with TRBD1. Germline assignment: CDR1 LGHDT and CDR2 YNNKEL (reference sequence). CDR3 length: 16 amino acids. The CDR3 protein is CTSSASDRDYNQPQHF. In DNA form, the CDR3 reads TGTACCAGCAGTGCCTCGGACAGGGACTACAATCAGCCCCAGCATTTT.

This clonotype was seen ten or more times. The genes are TRBV20-1 and TRBJ2-3; 11 bases are shared with TRBD2. The junction had 4 bases not matched to a gene; V was cut back by 3 bases and J by 2 bases. This CDR3 spans 15 amino acids. CDR1 is DFQATT, CDR2 SNEGSKA, per germline (reference sequence). The CDR3 DNA follows: TGCAGTGCTAGTATAGCGGGAGGGATCACAGATACGCAGTATTTT. Translating gives CSASIAGGITDTQYF.

The rearrangement uses TRBV29-1 and TRBJ2-1, with 9 bases that match TRBD2. Germline CDR1 is SQVTM and CDR2 is ANQGSEA. Trimming removed 3 bases from V and 8 bases from J; junction bases left unmatched: 2. The CDR3 is 12 amino acids. CDR3 sequence: CSVEGLAHEQFF. Here the CDR3 DNA reads TGCAGCGTTGAGGGACTAGCCCATGAGCAGTTCTTC.

The chain combines TRBV12-3 or TRBV12-4 with TRBJ2-1, with no clear D. This CDR3 spans 12 amino acids. The ends were cut back, 1 base at V and 12 bases at J, with 10 bases in the middle. The CDR3 nucleotides are TGTGCCAGCAGTTTAGAGGCCCGTAGGCAGTTCTTC. Protein: CASSLEARRQFF.

This clonotype turned up a few times. A much larger clone lies one base from this, so it may be a read error. V gene TRBV2 combines with J gene TRBJ2-1; 8 bases match TRBD1. The V gene end was trimmed by 2 bases and the J gene end by 1 base; junction bases not matched to a gene: 1. Germline CDR1 and CDR2: SNHLY and FYNNEI. The CDR3 contains 15 residues. CDR3 bases: TGTGCCAGCAGTGAACAGGGGGCGTCCTACAATGAGCAGTTCTTC. Translating gives CASSEQGASYNEQFF.

The chain has TRBV6-1 and TRBJ1-5; 12 bases fit TRBD1. V shed 6 bases and J 3 bases; nucleotides not matched to a gene: 9. The CDR3 runs to 17 residues. The germline CDR1 and CDR2 sequences are MNHNS and SASEGT. CDR3 region: CASRKRGQGANNQPQHF. CDR3 coding DNA: TGTGCCAGCAGAAAGAGGGGACAGGGGGCCAACAATCAGCCCCAGCATTTT.

This clonotype was counted a few times. The rearrangement uses TRBV6-1 and TRBJ1-1; no clear D gene. The CDR3 extends over 13 amino acids. Germline V gene data show CDR1 as MNHNS and CDR2 as SASEGT. With 6 bases removed from V and 6 bases from J, the gap between germline ends came to 14 bases. CDR3 region: CASSPDVRPEAFF. CDR3 in DNA: TGTGCCAGCAGCCCGGACGTACGTCCTGAAGCTTTCTTT.

This clonotype was found many times. J is TRBJ2-1 and V is TRBV6-2 or TRBV6-3, with D unresolved. Trimming left V 6 bases short and J 4 bases short, with 10 bases between. The CDR3 runs 13 residues. CDR1 is MNHEY, CDR2 SVGEGT, per germline. CDR3 amino acids: CASRGLVYNEQFF. CDR3 coding DNA: TGTGCCAGCAGAGGCCTGGTTTACAATGAGCAGTTCTTC.

At least ten counts were recorded for this clonotype. V gene TRBV2 combines with J gene TRBJ2-5; TRBD1 or TRBD2 may be the D gene (5 bases each). V dropped 10 bases and J dropped 0 bases, with 18 bases sitting between them. CDR1 is SNHLY and CDR2 is FYNNEI in the germline V gene. The CDR3 totals 15 residues. The CDR3 is CAIPGPNWYQETQYF. The CDR3 bases are TGTGCCATCCCGGGACCCAACTGGTACCAAGAGACCCAGTACTTC.

In this sample, this clonotype turned up many times. The chain joins TRBV30 to TRBJ2-2, with TRBD2 matching 11 bases. CDR1 and CDR2 from the germline V gene are GTSNPN and SVGIG (reference sequence). V was pared by 4 bases and J by 1 base, with 2 bases of the junction left unmatched. The CDR3 runs to 15 residues. CDR3: CAWTGLAGNTGELFF. For the CDR3, the DNA is TGTGCCTGGACTGGACTAGCGGGGAACACCGGGGAGCTGTTTTTT.

This clonotype was detected ten times or more. The chain links TRBV2 to TRBJ2-5, with 12 bases matching TRBD2. CDR3 length: 19 amino acids. Germline trimming cut 1 base from V and 2 bases from J; bases unmatched to any gene: 11. CDR1 is SNHLY and CDR2 is FYNNEI in the germline V gene. This chain's CDR3 is CASSEGTSGVPLKQETQYF. In DNA, the CDR3 is TGTGCCAGCAGTGAAGGGACTAGCGGGGTTCCCTTAAAACAAGAGACCCAGTACTTC.

This clonotype was counted many times. This chain uses TRBV11-1 with TRBJ2-7; 10 positions agree with TRBD2. The CDR3 loop spans 15 amino acids. Germline values: CDR1 SGHAT, CDR2 FQDESV (reference sequence). V gave up 5 bases and J gave up 3 bases; unmatched junction bases: 7. The DNA for the CDR3 is TGTGCCAGCAGCACGGCCCTAGCGGGAGTCTACGAGCAGTACTTC. Translating it yields CASSTALAGVYEQYF.

In its sample, this clonotype was seen many times. The chain links TRBV6-2 or TRBV6-3 to TRBJ2-2; D possibly corresponds to TRBD2 (5 bases). CDR3 length: 15 residues. Trimming pared 11 bases from V and 2 bases from J, leaving 18 bases between. Germline lookup yields CDR1 MNHEY and CDR2 SVGEGT. The CDR3 DNA reads TGTGCCGCAGCGCGGGCAGTGCCTAACACCGGGGAGCTGTTTTTT. Amino acid sequence: CAAARAVPNTGELFF.

In the case of this clonotype: The conserved final phenylalanine or tryptophan is absent from the CDR3, which likely points to a read error. The V and J genes are TRBV6-5 and TRBJ2-3, with D tentatively TRBD1 (5 bases). CDR1 is MNHEY and CDR2 is SVGAGI in the germline V gene. The CDR3 has 15 amino acids. V lost 2 bases to trimming and J lost 2 bases, with 11 bases between them. Here the CDR3 DNA reads TGTGCCAGCAGTTACACCCGACAGCTCACAGATACGCAGTATTCT. This gives the protein CASSYTRQLTDTQYS.